Below, 14 T cell receptor beta chains from the same sample are listed, as sequenced in a study of OX40 agonist ivuxolimab in advanced cancers. Libraries were prepared by immunoSEQ multiplex PCR; TCRdb keeps only in-frame clonotypes and omits some of them. The profile shows some 58,000 clones, about 86% of them singletons. The material sequenced was CD4+ or CD8+ T cells sorted from blood, taken in a trial of the OX40 agonist ivuxolimab. The source of these receptors is an adult with an advanced solid tumor such as melanoma, head and neck, liver or kidney cancer.

The V call is TRBV21-1, the J call TRBJ2-1; the tabulated D call, TRBD2, remains unverified against the DNA. TRBV21-1 represents a pseudogene. The CDR3 spans 16 residues. CDR3 in DNA: TGTGCCAGCAGCAAACTAGCGTACAGCTCCTACAATGAGCAGTTCTTC. Protein sequence: CASSKLAYSSYNEQFF.

This clone has just one count. The chain couples TRBV30 to TRBJ2-1; no clear D. The CDR3 is 15 amino acids. The V end was cut by 3 bases, the J end by 7 bases, with 19 bases between. Germline V gene data show CDR1 as GTSNPN and CDR2 as SVGIG (reference sequence). The CDR3 protein is CAWSRMALGLNEQFF. DNA of the CDR3: TGTGCCTGGAGCCGTATGGCCCTAGGGTTGAATGAGCAGTTCTTC.

The chain has TRBV7-3 and TRBJ1-3; D gene ambiguous. Looked up from germline, CDR1 is SGHTA and CDR2 is FQGTGA. CDR3 length equals 13 residues. Trimming removed 6 bases from V and 0 bases from J, with 6 bases in between. CDR3 loop: CASSWTSGNTIYF. The CDR3 nucleotides are TGTGCCAGCAGTTGGACCTCTGGAAACACCATATATTTT.

This chain uses TRBV29-1 with TRBJ1-2; the match to TRBD1 covers 10 bases. The CDR3 sequence is 13 residues long. Germline CDR1 is SQVTM and CDR2 is ANQGSEA. J was trimmed by 4 bases and V by 3 bases; bases with no gene match: 2. The CDR3 reads CSVETGGPYGYTF. The CDR3 DNA follows: TGCAGCGTTGAGACAGGGGGCCCCTATGGCTACACCTTC.

DNA for the CDR3: TGCGCCAGCAGCAGGACTAGCGGGTCATATAATGAGCAGTTCTTC. It yields the protein CASSRTSGSYNEQFF. The V and J genes are TRBV5-1 and TRBJ2-1; 11 bases are a match to TRBD2. The junction had 7 bases not matched to a gene; V was cut back by 4 bases and J by 7 bases. This CDR3 is 15 amino acids long. CDR1 and CDR2 from the germline V gene are SGHRS and YFSETQ.

The rearrangement uses TRBV5-1 and TRBJ2-5; 9 nucleotides match TRBD1. The J call could be wrong; TRBJ2-7 is a better fit for the DNA end. This CDR3 is 15 amino acids long. Germline V CDR1 and CDR2: SGHRS, YFSETQ. For the CDR3, the DNA is TGCGCCAGCAGCAAGGGGACAGGGCCGGGGAACGAGCAGTACTTC. Its protein is CASSKGTGPGNEQYF.

The rearrangement joins TRBV9 to TRBJ2-3, with no clear D. The CDR3 runs 14 residues. V lost 3 bases to trimming and J lost 4 bases, with 12 bases between them. Germline-derived CDR1 and CDR2 are SGDLS and YYNGEE. As DNA, the CDR3 is TGTGCCAGCAGCGCGTTAGTTTCTGCAGATACGCAGTATTTT. Translated, it gives CASSALVSADTQYF.

This clone was counted ten times or more. The V call is TRBV11-2, the J call TRBJ2-7; perhaps TRBD1 as D (6 bases). Trimming took 4 bases from V and 2 from J, leaving 9 bases between them. Per germline, CDR1 SGHAT and CDR2 FQNNGV. The CDR3 runs 13 residues. The CDR3 DNA follows: TGTGCCAGCAGCTCCGGACAGACCTACGAGCAGTACTTC. It codes for CASSSGQTYEQYF.

The genes are TRBV10-3 and TRBJ2-3, with D uncertain. The length of the CDR3 is 14 residues. The germline V and J ends were trimmed by 3 bases and 0 bases, with 7 bases remaining between them. Looked up from germline, CDR1 is ENHRY and CDR2 is SYGVKD. CDR3 region: CAISELKSTDTQYF. CDR3 DNA: TGTGCCATCAGTGAATTGAAGAGCACAGATACGCAGTATTTT.

The rearrangement links TRBV6-6 to TRBJ2-7, with D perhaps matching TRBD1 (7 bases). CDR3 length: 14 residues. CDR1 and CDR2 from the germline V gene are MNHNY and SVGAGI (reference sequence). V shed 5 bases and J shed 4 bases, with 15 bases lying between them. The CDR3 sequence is CASSPSGDRYEQYF. CDR3 bases: TGTGCCAGCAGTCCATCGGGGGACAGATACGAGCAGTACTTC.

The table lists this clone with a count of one. V usage is TRBV18 and J usage is TRBJ1-5; D is perhaps TRBD1 (6 bases). Per germline, CDR1 KGHSH and CDR2 LQKENI. This CDR3 is 14 amino acids long. Trimming cost V 2 bases and J 7 bases, with 12 bases left between them. CDR3 bases: TGTGCCAGCTCACCATTGGCAGGGGCACAGCCCCAGCATTTT. This gives the protein CASSPLAGAQPQHF.

V usage is TRBV7-9 and J usage is TRBJ1-1, with a possible D match to TRBD1 (6 bases). The CDR3 has 15 amino acids. V lost 1 base, J lost 5 bases, and 14 bases lay in between. From germline, CDR1 is SEHNR and CDR2 FQNEAQ (reference sequence). The CDR3 protein is CASSLVGGLGTEAFF. Written as DNA, the CDR3 is TGTGCCAGCAGCTTAGTCGGGGGGCTAGGGACTGAAGCTTTCTTT.

The rearrangement joins TRBV2 to TRBJ2-5, with a possible D match to TRBD1 (5 bases). V was clipped by 1 base and J by 5 bases, with 11 bases between them. The length of the CDR3 is 14 residues. Germline CDR1 reads SNHLY; CDR2 reads FYNNEI. CDR3 region: CASSEDKGRETQYF. The CDR3 DNA follows: TGTGCCAGCAGTGAAGATAAGGGGCGTGAGACCCAGTACTTC.

In this sample, this clone turned up once. The chain recombines TRBV5-1 with TRBJ2-1; 8 bases align to TRBD2. Germline V CDR1 and CDR2: SGHRS, YFSETQ. Losses at the gene ends were 4 bases for V and 7 bases for J; bases not matched to a gene: 7. This CDR3 has 14 residues. This CDR3 is CASSPSGGGNEQFF. The CDR3 nucleotides read TGCGCCAGCAGCCCCTCGGGGGGGGGTAATGAGCAGTTCTTC.